The sequence of this T cell receptor beta chain was determined in a study of blood T cell repertoires in COVID-19. The trim removed 6 bases at V and 4 bases at J, leaving 8 bases unmatched. Germline V lookup: CDR1 MRHNA, CDR2 SNTAGT. The length of the CDR3 is 15 residues. Only in-frame clones appear in the TCRdb table, and some are missing; sequencing was by immunoSEQ multiplex PCR. The sample lists a few hundred thousand clones; over 85% were seen once. The sequence was obtained from a man in his late teens or twenties with COVID-19, enrolled during active disease. The rearrangement uses TRBV6-4 and TRBJ2-3; 9 nucleotides match TRBD1. The source material was peripheral blood. The CDR3 region is CASSPSGQGSDTQYF. CDR3 coding DNA: TGTGCCAGCAGCCCCTCGGGACAGGGTTCAGATACGCAGTATTTT.